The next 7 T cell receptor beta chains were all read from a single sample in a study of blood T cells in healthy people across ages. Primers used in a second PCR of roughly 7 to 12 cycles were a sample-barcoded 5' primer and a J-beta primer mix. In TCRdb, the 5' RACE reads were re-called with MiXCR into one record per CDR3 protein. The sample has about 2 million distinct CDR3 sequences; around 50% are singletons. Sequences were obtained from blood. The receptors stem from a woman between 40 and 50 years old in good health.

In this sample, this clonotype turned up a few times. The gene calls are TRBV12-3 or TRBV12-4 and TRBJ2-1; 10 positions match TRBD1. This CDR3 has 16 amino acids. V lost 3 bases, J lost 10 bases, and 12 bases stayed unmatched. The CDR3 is CASSLGRDRGLGEQFF. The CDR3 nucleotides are TGTGCCAGCAGTTTGGGCCGAGACAGGGGGCTTGGGGAGCAGTTCTTC.

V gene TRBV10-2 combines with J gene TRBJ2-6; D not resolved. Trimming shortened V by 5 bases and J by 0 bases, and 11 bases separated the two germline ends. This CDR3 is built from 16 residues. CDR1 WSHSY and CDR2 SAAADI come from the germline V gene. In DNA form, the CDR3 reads TGCGCCAGCAGTACGGAGCGCAGCTCTGGGGCCAACGTCCTGACTTTC. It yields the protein CASSTERSSGANVLTF.

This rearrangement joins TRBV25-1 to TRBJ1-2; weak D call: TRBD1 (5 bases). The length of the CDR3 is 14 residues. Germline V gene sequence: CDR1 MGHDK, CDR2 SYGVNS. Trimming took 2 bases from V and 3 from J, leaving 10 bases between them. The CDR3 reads CASSERQGYYGYTF. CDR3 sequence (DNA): TGTGCCAGCAGTGAAAGGCAGGGCTACTATGGCTACACCTTC.

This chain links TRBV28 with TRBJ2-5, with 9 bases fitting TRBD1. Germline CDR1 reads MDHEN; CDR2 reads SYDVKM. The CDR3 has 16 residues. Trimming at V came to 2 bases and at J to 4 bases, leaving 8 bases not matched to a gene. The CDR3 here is CASSLSRTGVRETQYF. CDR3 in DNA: TGTGCCAGCAGTTTAAGCCGGACAGGGGTGCGAGAGACCCAGTACTTC.

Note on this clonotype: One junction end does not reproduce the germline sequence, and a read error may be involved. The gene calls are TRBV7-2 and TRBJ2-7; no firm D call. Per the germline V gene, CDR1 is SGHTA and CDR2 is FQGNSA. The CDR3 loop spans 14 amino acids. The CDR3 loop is CASSSGVSSAELYF. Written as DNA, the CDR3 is TGTGCCAGCAGCTCGGGCGTTTCATCAGCCGAGCTGTACTTC.

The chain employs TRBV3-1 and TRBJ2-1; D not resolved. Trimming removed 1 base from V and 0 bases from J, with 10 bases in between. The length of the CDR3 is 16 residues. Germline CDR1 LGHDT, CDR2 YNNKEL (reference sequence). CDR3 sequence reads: CASSQVTVSSYNEQFF. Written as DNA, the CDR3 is TGTGCCAGCAGCCAAGTTACCGTGAGCTCCTACAATGAGCAGTTCTTC.

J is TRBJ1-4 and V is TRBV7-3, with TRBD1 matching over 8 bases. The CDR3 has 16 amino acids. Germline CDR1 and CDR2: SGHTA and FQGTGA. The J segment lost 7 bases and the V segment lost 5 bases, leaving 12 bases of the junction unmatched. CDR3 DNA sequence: TGTGCCAGCAGCCACCCCAGGGGGCGGCGGCCTGAAAAACTGTTTTTT. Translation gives CASSHPRGRRPEKLFF.